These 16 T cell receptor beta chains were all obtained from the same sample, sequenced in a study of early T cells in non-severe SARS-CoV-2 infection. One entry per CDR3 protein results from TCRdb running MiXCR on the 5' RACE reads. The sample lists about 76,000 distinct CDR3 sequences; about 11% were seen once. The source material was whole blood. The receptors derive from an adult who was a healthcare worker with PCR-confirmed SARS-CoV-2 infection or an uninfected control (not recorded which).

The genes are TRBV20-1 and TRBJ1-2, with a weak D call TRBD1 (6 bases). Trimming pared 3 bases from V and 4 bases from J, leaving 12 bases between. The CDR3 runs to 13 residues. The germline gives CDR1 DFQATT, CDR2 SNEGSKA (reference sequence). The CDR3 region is CSASPRGTYGYTF. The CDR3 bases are TGCAGTGCTAGCCCCAGGGGAACCTATGGCTACACCTTC.

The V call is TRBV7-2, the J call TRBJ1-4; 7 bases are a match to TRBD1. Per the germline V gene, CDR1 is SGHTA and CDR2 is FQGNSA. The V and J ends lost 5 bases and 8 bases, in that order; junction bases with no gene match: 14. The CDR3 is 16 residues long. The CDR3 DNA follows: TGTGCCAGCAGCCCACCCGCCAGGGGGATTAGGGAAAAACTGTTTTTT. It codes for CASSPPARGIREKLFF.

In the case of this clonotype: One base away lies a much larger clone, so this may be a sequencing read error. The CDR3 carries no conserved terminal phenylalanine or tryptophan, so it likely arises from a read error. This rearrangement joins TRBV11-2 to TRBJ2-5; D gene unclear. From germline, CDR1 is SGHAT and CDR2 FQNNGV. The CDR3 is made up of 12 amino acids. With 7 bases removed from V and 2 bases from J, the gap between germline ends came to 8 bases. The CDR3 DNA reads TGTGCCAGCATTGGGTCTCAAGAGACCCAGTACTCC. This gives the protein CASIGSQETQYS.

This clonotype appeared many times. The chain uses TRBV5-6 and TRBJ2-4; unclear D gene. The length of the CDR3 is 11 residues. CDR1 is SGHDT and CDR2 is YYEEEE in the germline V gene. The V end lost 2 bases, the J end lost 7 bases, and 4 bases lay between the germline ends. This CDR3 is CASSFMNIQYF. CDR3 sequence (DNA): TGTGCCAGCAGCTTTATGAACATTCAGTACTTC.

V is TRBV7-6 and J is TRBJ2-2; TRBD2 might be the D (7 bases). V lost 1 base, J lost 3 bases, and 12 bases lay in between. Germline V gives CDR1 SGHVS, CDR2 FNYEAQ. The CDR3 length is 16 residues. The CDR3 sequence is CASSLDGGTHTGELFF. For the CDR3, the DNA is TGTGCCAGCAGCTTAGACGGGGGGACACACACCGGGGAGCTGTTTTTT. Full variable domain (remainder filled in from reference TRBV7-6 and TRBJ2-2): GAGVSQSPRYKVTKRGQDVALRCDPISGHVSLYWYRQALGQGPEFLTYFNYEAQQDKSGLPNDRFSAERPEGSISTLTIQRTEQRDSAMYRCASSLDGGTHTGELFFGEGSRLTVL.

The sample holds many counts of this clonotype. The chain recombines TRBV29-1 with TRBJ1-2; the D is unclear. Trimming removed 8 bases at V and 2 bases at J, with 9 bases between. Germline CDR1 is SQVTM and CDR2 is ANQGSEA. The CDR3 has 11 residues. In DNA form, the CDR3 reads TGCAGCTTTACAGAGAACTATGGCTACACCTTC. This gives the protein CSFTENYGYTF.

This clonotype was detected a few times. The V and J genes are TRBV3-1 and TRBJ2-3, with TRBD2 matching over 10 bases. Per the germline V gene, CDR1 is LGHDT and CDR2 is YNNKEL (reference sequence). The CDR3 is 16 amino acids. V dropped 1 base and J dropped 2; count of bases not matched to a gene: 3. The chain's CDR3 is CASSQGTSGSTDTQYF. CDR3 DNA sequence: TGTGCCAGCAGCCAAGGGACTAGCGGTTCCACAGATACGCAGTATTTT.

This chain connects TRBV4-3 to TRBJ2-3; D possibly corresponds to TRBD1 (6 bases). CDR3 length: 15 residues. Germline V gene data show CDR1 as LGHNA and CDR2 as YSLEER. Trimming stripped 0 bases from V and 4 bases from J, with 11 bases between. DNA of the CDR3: TGCGCCAGCAGCCAAGAGTGGCAGGGGTCAGATACGCAGTATTTT. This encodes CASSQEWQGSDTQYF.

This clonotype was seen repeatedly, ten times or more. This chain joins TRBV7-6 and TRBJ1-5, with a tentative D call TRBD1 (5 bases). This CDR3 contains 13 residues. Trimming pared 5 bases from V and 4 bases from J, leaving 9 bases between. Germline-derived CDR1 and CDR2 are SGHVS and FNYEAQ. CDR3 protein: CASSRTLNQPQHF. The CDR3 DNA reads TGTGCCAGCAGCCGGACATTAAATCAGCCCCAGCATTTT.

The CDR3 DNA reads as TGTGCCAGCAGTTACCGAGGGGATAGCAATCAGCCCCAGCATTTT. It is translated as CASSYRGDSNQPQHF. The chain links TRBV6-2 or TRBV6-3 to TRBJ1-5; weak D call: TRBD1 (5 bases). CDR1 is MNHEY, CDR2 SVGEGT, per germline. This CDR3 is 15 amino acids long. Trimming left V 2 bases short and J 0 bases short, with 8 bases between.

The CDR3 loop reads CASSLGTSGEEETQYF. CDR3 nucleotides: TGTGCCAGCAGCTTAGGGACTAGCGGGGAGGAAGAGACCCAGTACTTC. The chain couples TRBV11-2 to TRBJ2-5; TRBD2 agrees at 12 bases. The V and J ends lost 1 base and 3 bases, in that order; junction bases with no gene match: 3. This CDR3 has 16 amino acids. Germline lookup yields CDR1 SGHAT and CDR2 FQNNGV.

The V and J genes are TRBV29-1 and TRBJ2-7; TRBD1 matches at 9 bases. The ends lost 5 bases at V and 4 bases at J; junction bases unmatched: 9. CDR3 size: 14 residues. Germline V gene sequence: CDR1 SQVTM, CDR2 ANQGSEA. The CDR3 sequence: CSVRAGQGRYEQYF. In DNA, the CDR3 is TGCAGCGTTCGCGCGGGACAGGGAAGATACGAGCAGTACTTC.

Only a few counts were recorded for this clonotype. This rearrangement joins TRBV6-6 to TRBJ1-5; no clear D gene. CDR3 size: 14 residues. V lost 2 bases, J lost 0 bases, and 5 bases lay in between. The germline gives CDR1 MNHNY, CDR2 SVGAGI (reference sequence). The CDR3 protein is CASSYEGSNQPQHF. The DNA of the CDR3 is TGTGCCAGCAGTTACGAGGGTAGCAATCAGCCCCAGCATTTT.

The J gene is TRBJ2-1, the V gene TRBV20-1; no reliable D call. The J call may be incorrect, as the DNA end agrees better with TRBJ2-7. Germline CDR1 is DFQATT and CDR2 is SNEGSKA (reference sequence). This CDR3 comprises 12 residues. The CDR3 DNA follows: TGCAGTGCTAGAGCCCACCTTAATGAGCAGTACTTC. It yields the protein CSARAHLNEQYF.

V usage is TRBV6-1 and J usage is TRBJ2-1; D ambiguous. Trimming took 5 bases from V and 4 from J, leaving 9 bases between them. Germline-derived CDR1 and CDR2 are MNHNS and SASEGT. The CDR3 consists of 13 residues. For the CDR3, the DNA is TGTGCCAGCAGTTTGGAGCTGTACAATGAGCAGTTCTTC. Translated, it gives CASSLELYNEQFF.

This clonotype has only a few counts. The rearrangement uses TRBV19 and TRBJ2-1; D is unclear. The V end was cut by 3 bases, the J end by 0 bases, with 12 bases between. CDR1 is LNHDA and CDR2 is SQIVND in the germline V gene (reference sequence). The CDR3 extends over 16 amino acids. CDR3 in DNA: TGTGCCAGTAGTATGACCGGCCTTAGCTCCTACAATGAGCAGTTCTTC. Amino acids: CASSMTGLSSYNEQFF.